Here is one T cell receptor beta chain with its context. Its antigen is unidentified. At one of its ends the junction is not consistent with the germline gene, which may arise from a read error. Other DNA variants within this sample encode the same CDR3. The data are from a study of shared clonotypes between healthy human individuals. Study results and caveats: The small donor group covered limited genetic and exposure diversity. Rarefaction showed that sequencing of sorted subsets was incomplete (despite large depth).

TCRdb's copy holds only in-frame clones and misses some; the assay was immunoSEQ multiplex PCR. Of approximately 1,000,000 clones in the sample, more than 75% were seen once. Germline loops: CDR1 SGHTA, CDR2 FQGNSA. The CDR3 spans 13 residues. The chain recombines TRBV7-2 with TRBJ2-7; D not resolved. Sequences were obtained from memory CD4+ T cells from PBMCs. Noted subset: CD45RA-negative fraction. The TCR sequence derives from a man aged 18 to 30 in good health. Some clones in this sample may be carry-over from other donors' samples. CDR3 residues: CASSLGPSSEQYF. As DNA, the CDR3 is TGTGCTAGCAGCTTAGGGCCTTCCTCTGAGCAGTACTTC.